The 3 T cell receptor beta chains reported below all come from one sample, sequenced in a study of T cell repertoires in cytomegalovirus infection. TCRdb called the reads again in MiXCR, with one record for every CDR3 protein. The sample shows 750,000 to 900,000 distinct CDR3 sequences, almost 30% of them seen only once. These TCRs' antigens remain unknown. The sequences come from cultured CD8+ T cells from PBMCs, collected from culture after CMV antigen stimulation. The origin of the receptors is a human donor in good health (CMV status not recorded). Some clones in this sample may be carry-over from other donors' samples.

The chain couples TRBV7-2 to TRBJ2-2; D remains unclear. The CDR3 is made up of 15 amino acids. Germline V gene sequence: CDR1 SGHTA, CDR2 FQGNSA. V lost 1 base to trimming and J lost 3 bases, with 9 bases between them. In nucleotides, the CDR3 is TGTGCCAGCAGCTTAGAGGGTACCCACACCGGGGAGCTGTTTTTT. Amino acids: CASSLEGTHTGELFF.

This clonotype was observed a handful of times. The V and J genes are TRBV10-3 and TRBJ1-6, with 7 bases fitting TRBD1. CDR1 ENHRY and CDR2 SYGVKD come from the germline V gene. V was pared by 8 bases and J by 4 bases, with 5 bases of the junction left unmatched. The CDR3 is 14 amino acids. The CDR3 reads CAILPQGYNSPLHF. The CDR3 DNA sequence: TGTGCCATCTTGCCACAGGGGTATAATTCACCCCTCCACTTT.

The J gene is TRBJ2-2, the V gene TRBV4-2; D is possibly TRBD2 (5 bases). Trimming left V 1 base short and J 2 bases short, with 11 bases between. Germline V CDR1 and CDR2: LGHNA, YNFKEQ. The length of the CDR3 is 16 residues. The CDR3 DNA reads as TGTGCCAGCAGCCAAGGGACGGGGAAAAACACCGGGGAGCTGTTTTTT. Encoded protein: CASSQGTGKNTGELFF.